This TCR beta chain was sequenced in a study of blood T cell repertoires in COVID-19. On the study more broadly: Samples taken during acute and convalescent COVID-19 were collected in the United States, Italy and Spain. From T cells, B-cell-depleted T cells, or PBMCs came the material, which was cDNA or gDNA.

As handled by the study authors: Estimation of nucleated cell counts was performed using reference gene primer amplification. Generated by immunoSEQ multiplex PCR, the TCRdb table keeps only in-frame clones and is missing some. The D gene and trimming were derived from the DNA, and the V and J assignments and clone size from that table. The repertoire holds about 130,000 clones, with roughly four fifths as singletons. The CDR3 is 15 amino acids. Germline V CDR1 and CDR2: MNHEY, SVGAGI. Trimming took off 6 bases at V and 2 bases at J, with 16 bases between the two ends. The sequence came from a woman aged 50 to 60 with acute or convalescent COVID-19. The sequenced sample was peripheral blood. The J gene is TRBJ1-2, the V gene TRBV6-5, with TRBD1 as a possible D gene (5 bases). The CDR3 nucleotides read TGTGCCAGCAGGAGTCAGGTTGGGGGGAACTATGGCTACACCTTC. This translates into CASRSQVGGNYGYTF.